The 28 T cell receptor beta chains presented below share a single source sample, sequenced in a study of blood T cell repertoires in COVID-19. Only in-frame clones appear in the TCRdb table, and some are missing; sequencing was by immunoSEQ multiplex PCR. The sample consists of fewer than 30,000 clones, approximately 85% of them appearing once. Input material: peripheral blood. These receptors were collected from a woman of 80 years or more with COVID-19, enrolled during active disease.

The chain is built from TRBV30 and TRBJ2-1, with 12 bases fitting TRBD1. The CDR3 loop spans 14 amino acids. CDR1 is GTSNPN, CDR2 SVGIG, per germline (reference sequence). The ends lost 5 bases at V and 8 bases at J; junction bases unmatched: 7. In DNA, the CDR3 is TGTGCCTGGGCCCGGGACAGGGGGCTGGATGAGCAGTTCTTC. It codes for CAWARDRGLDEQFF.

The V gene is TRBV5-6, the J gene TRBJ2-7; possible D gene TRBD2, 7 bases. V was shortened by 1 base and J by 1 base, with 15 bases between the two germline ends. CDR3 length: 16 residues. CDR1 is SGHDT, CDR2 YYEEEE, per germline. The CDR3 protein is CASSLRGGARSYEQYF. CDR3 DNA: TGTGCCAGCAGCTTGCGTGGGGGGGCTCGATCCTACGAGCAGTACTTC.

V gene TRBV6-5 combines with J gene TRBJ1-1; D perhaps matches TRBD1 (5 bases). Germline V lookup: CDR1 MNHEY, CDR2 SVGAGI. Between the trimmed V and J ends, which lost 6 bases and 5 bases, there was a span of 13 bases. This CDR3 is built from 13 residues. CDR3 nucleotide sequence: TGTGCCAGCAGCCCCGACCGGGGGACTGAAGCTTTCTTT. It encodes CASSPDRGTEAFF.

The V call is TRBV19, the J call TRBJ1-2; 7 positions agree with TRBD1. CDR1 LNHDA and CDR2 SQIVND come from the germline V gene (reference sequence). CDR3 size: 16 residues. J gave up 8 bases and V 0 bases, and 12 bases lay outside the gene matches. CDR3 in amino acids: CASSIEWTGPVGGYTF. In DNA, the CDR3 is TGTGCCAGTAGTATAGAGTGGACAGGCCCCGTGGGGGGCTACACCTTC.

The chain links TRBV3-1 (or the pseudogene TRBV3-2) to TRBJ2-7, with D possibly being TRBD1 (6 bases). Trimming cost V 4 bases and J 3 bases, with 13 bases left between them. Germline assignment: CDR1 LGHDT and CDR2 YNNKEL (reference sequence). CDR3 length equals 14 residues. The CDR3 loop is CASSRQETDYEQYF. Written as DNA, the CDR3 is TGTGCCAGCAGCCGACAGGAAACAGACTACGAGCAGTACTTC.

The chain uses TRBV6-5 and TRBJ2-7, with D uncertain. The CDR3 spans 12 residues. CDR1 MNHEY and CDR2 SVGAGI come from the germline V gene. Trimming took off 6 bases at V and 2 bases at J, with 8 bases between the two ends. CDR3 DNA: TGTGCCAGCAGAAAACAGCCCTACGAGCAGTACTTC. It yields the protein CASRKQPYEQYF.

This clone was seen just once. The chain carries TRBV9 and TRBJ2-5; 8 nucleotides agree with TRBD1. The CDR3 is 16 residues long. Germline V gene lookup returns CDR1 SGDLS and CDR2 YYNGEE. J gave up 2 bases and V 4 bases, and 10 bases lay outside the gene matches. The CDR3 DNA sequence: TGTGCCAGCAGCCCGGGACAGGCTGTATTACAAGAGACCCAGTACTTC. Translating gives CASSPGQAVLQETQYF.

The V gene is TRBV19, the J gene TRBJ2-3; 11 nucleotides match TRBD2. CDR1 is LNHDA, CDR2 SQIVND, per germline (reference sequence). There are 19 residues in the CDR3. The V and J ends lost 5 bases and 0 bases, in that order; junction bases with no gene match: 13. CDR3 loop: CASSDARLAGSLSTDTQYF. As DNA, the CDR3 is TGTGCCAGTAGTGATGCGAGACTAGCGGGGAGCCTTAGCACAGATACGCAGTATTTT.

The chain combines TRBV5-4 with TRBJ1-2; 7 nucleotides agree with TRBD1. Germline values: CDR1 SGHNT, CDR2 YYREEE (reference sequence). This CDR3 region has 16 residues. V trimming: 0 bases; J trimming: 4 bases; junction bases outside the gene matches: 9. In DNA form, the CDR3 reads TGTGCCAGCAGCTTGGAAGGGGGCTGGTCAATCTATGGCTACACCTTC. Protein sequence: CASSLEGGWSIYGYTF.

This clone appeared a few times. J is TRBJ1-2 and V is TRBV7-6, with a possible D match to TRBD1 (5 bases). This CDR3 is 13 amino acids long. Germline CDR1 SGHVS, CDR2 FNYEAQ. V was pared by 5 bases and J by 7 bases, with 14 bases between. CDR3 nucleotide sequence: TGTGCCAGCAGCCCCGGACAAGTCTCTGGCTACACCTTC. Translated: CASSPGQVSGYTF.

The chain joins TRBV25-1 to TRBJ1-1; 10 bases agree with TRBD1. The CDR3 extends over 14 amino acids. J was trimmed by 4 bases and V by 5 bases; bases with no gene match: 4. Germline loops: CDR1 MGHDK, CDR2 SYGVNS. The CDR3 nucleotides read TGTGCCAGCAGTCGCGGACAGGGGGGCACTGAAGCTTTCTTT. Translated: CASSRGQGGTEAFF.

In this sample, this clone turned up a few times. V and J are TRBV5-1 and TRBJ2-7; 7 bases map to TRBD1. Germline V gene sequence: CDR1 SGHRS, CDR2 YFSETQ. This CDR3 has 12 residues. With 4 bases clipped from V and 5 bases from J, the junction kept 3 bases outside the gene matches. CDR3 amino acids: CASSPDRHEQYF. CDR3 nucleotides: TGCGCCAGCAGCCCGGACAGGCACGAGCAGTACTTC. The whole variable domain, filled in from reference TRBV5-1 and TRBJ2-7, reads KAGVTQTPRYLIKTRGQQVTLSCSPISGHRSVSWYQQTPGQGLQFLFEYFSETQRNKGNFPGRFSGRQFSNSRSEMNVSTLELGDSALYLCASSPDRHEQYFGPGTRLTVT.

This clone appeared a single time. This chain links TRBV5-1 with TRBJ2-7, with D perhaps TRBD1 (6 bases). The CDR3 contains 15 residues. Germline CDR1 is SGHRS and CDR2 is YFSETQ. Trimming removed 4 bases at V and 2 bases at J, with 16 bases between. Here the CDR3 reads CASSSGQLTTYEQYF. The CDR3 bases are TGCGCCAGCAGCAGTGGACAGCTAACCACCTACGAGCAGTACTTC. The full variable domain, rest sourced from reference TRBV5-1 and TRBJ2-7, is KAGVTQTPRYLIKTRGQQVTLSCSPISGHRSVSWYQQTPGQGLQFLFEYFSETQRNKGNFPGRFSGRQFSNSRSEMNVSTLELGDSALYLCASSSGQLTTYEQYFGPGTRLTVT.

The gene calls are TRBV19 and TRBJ2-7; 7 bases agree with TRBD1. Germline values: CDR1 LNHDA, CDR2 SQIVND (reference sequence). The V gene end was trimmed by 4 bases and the J gene end by 5 bases; junction bases not matched to a gene: 11. The CDR3 loop spans 15 amino acids. The CDR3 here is CASSNRDSKGDEQYF. CDR3 nucleotide sequence: TGTGCCAGTAGTAACCGGGACAGCAAAGGGGACGAGCAGTACTTC.

The chain combines TRBV5-1 with TRBJ2-2; 10 nucleotides match TRBD1. The J segment lost 3 bases and the V segment lost 2 bases, leaving 7 bases of the junction unmatched. This CDR3 is built from 17 residues. Germline CDR1 and CDR2: SGHRS and YFSETQ. CDR3 amino acids: CASSFRQGATDTGELFF. The CDR3 DNA reads TGCGCCAGCAGCTTCCGACAGGGGGCGACTGACACCGGGGAGCTGTTTTTT.

This chain joins TRBV30 and TRBJ1-3; a weak D match, TRBD1 (5 bases). The CDR3 extends over 13 amino acids. Deletions cut 0 bases from V and 7 bases from J, with 10 bases between. The V gene's germline CDR1 is GTSNPN and CDR2 SVGIG (reference sequence). The CDR3 protein is CAWSVRGANTIYF. The CDR3 DNA is TGTGCCTGGAGTGTAAGGGGTGCGAACACCATATATTTT. The variable domain in full, completed from reference TRBV30 and TRBJ1-3, reads SQTIHQWPATLVQPVGSPLSLECTVEGTSNPNLYWYRQAAGRGLQLLFYSVGIGQISSEVPQNLSASRPQDRQFILSSKKLLLSDSGFYLCAWSVRGANTIYFGEGSWLTVV.

The chain recombines TRBV3-1 (or the pseudogene TRBV3-2) with TRBJ2-1; the D gene is possibly TRBD2 (5 bases). The germline V gene has CDR1 LGHDT and CDR2 YNNKEL (reference sequence). The CDR3 contains 14 residues. V lost 0 bases and J lost 8, with 11 bases in between. The CDR3 nucleotides are TGTGCCAGCAGCCAAGATACGAGGCGGGATGAGCAGTTCTTC. Protein: CASSQDTRRDEQFF.

V is TRBV30 and J is TRBJ1-5, with D unresolved. Germline V gene lookup returns CDR1 GTSNPN and CDR2 SVGIG (reference sequence). This CDR3 has 15 amino acids. Trimming shortened V by 0 bases and J by 0 bases, and 9 bases separated the two germline ends. The DNA for the CDR3 is TGTGCCTGGAGTGTACGAGGGTATAGCAATCAGCCCCAGCATTTT. This encodes CAWSVRGYSNQPQHF.

This clone has a handful of counts. The chain is built from TRBV11-2 and TRBJ1-3; 8 bases match TRBD1. The CDR3 loop spans 14 amino acids. The germline V gene has CDR1 SGHAT and CDR2 FQNNGV. Losses at the gene ends were 3 bases for V and 6 bases for J; bases not matched to a gene: 4. The CDR3 DNA follows: TGTGCCAGCAGCTTGGCCAGGGGGCTAAACACCATATATTTT. This translates into CASSLARGLNTIYF.

J is TRBJ2-2 and V is TRBV5-1; TRBD1 might be the D (6 bases). Germline CDR1 reads SGHRS; CDR2 reads YFSETQ. The V end lost 4 bases, the J end lost 7 bases, and 20 bases lay between the germline ends. CDR3 length: 16 residues. Here the CDR3 reads CASSPPRAGVHGELFF. The DNA of the CDR3 is TGCGCCAGCAGCCCGCCACGTGCAGGGGTTCACGGGGAGCTGTTTTTT.

The chain recombines TRBV11-1 with TRBJ2-7, with 8 positions matching TRBD1. The V segment lost 5 bases and the J segment 1 base; nucleotides outside the gene matches: 7. The CDR3 length is 15 residues. From germline, CDR1 is SGHAT and CDR2 FQDESV (reference sequence). Here the CDR3 DNA reads TGTGCCAGCAGCCACCGGGACAGGTTTTCCTACGAGCAGTACTTC. Translation gives CASSHRDRFSYEQYF.

CDR3 loop: CASSRQVSSYNEQFF. The DNA for the CDR3 is TGTGCCAGTTCGAGACAGGTGAGCTCCTACAATGAGCAGTTCTTC. V and J are TRBV19 and TRBJ2-1, with TRBD1 as a possible D gene (6 bases). Deletions cut 8 bases from V and 0 bases from J, with 14 bases between. CDR1 is LNHDA, CDR2 SQIVND, per germline (reference sequence). The CDR3 contains 15 residues.

This chain connects TRBV24-1 to TRBJ2-7; 7 nucleotides align to TRBD2. The CDR3 has 14 residues. The germline V gene encodes CDR1 KGHDR and CDR2 SFDVKD. V shed 5 bases and J 6 bases; nucleotides not matched to a gene: 9. The CDR3 sequence: CATSALGGIGEQYF. In DNA, the CDR3 is TGTGCCACCAGTGCCCTCGGGGGGATCGGCGAGCAGTACTTC.

The chain employs TRBV28 and TRBJ1-2; TRBD1 agrees at 8 bases. This CDR3 comprises 14 residues. Germline values: CDR1 MDHEN, CDR2 SYDVKM. J lost 4 bases, V lost 2 bases, and 3 bases had no gene match. DNA for the CDR3: TGTGCCAGCAGTTTAGCGGACAGGGCCTATGGCTACACCTTC. It encodes CASSLADRAYGYTF.

The chain employs TRBV6-5 and TRBJ1-1; tentative D call: TRBD1 (6 bases). Germline CDR1 and CDR2: MNHEY and SVGAGI. The ends were cut back, 0 bases at V and 2 bases at J, with 10 bases in the middle. The CDR3 has 15 amino acids. CDR3 protein: CASSYSEQGNTEAFF. The CDR3 coding sequence is TGTGCCAGCAGTTACTCGGAACAGGGAAACACTGAAGCTTTCTTT.

The chain joins TRBV9 to TRBJ1-6; D is undetermined. Trimming took off 0 bases at V and 7 bases at J, with 11 bases between the two ends. The CDR3 is made up of 15 amino acids. CDR1 is SGDLS, CDR2 YYNGEE, per germline. The CDR3 DNA is TGTGCCAGCAGCGTAGAATCGGGTATAAATTCACCCCTCCACTTT. It is translated as CASSVESGINSPLHF.

The CDR3 DNA is TGTGCCTGGTTACGGGACTCCTACGAGCAGTACTTC. Its protein is CAWLRDSYEQYF. The gene calls are TRBV30 and TRBJ2-7, with D perhaps TRBD2 (5 bases). CDR1 and CDR2 (germline): GTSNPN, SVGIG (reference sequence). This CDR3 comprises 12 residues. V was clipped by 5 bases and J by 0 bases, with 8 bases between them.

The chain combines TRBV30 with TRBJ2-3; D is possibly TRBD2 (6 bases). CDR1 is GTSNPN and CDR2 is SVGIG in the germline V gene (reference sequence). Trimming removed 1 base at V and 1 base at J, with 6 bases between. CDR3 size: 13 residues. The chain's CDR3 is CAWSAGGTDTQYF. The CDR3, as DNA: TGTGCCTGGAGTGCGGGGGGCACAGATACGCAGTATTTT. Full variable domain (remainder filled in from reference TRBV30 and TRBJ2-3): SQTIHQWPATLVQPVGSPLSLECTVEGTSNPNLYWYRQAAGRGLQLLFYSVGIGQISSEVPQNLSASRPQDRQFILSSKKLLLSDSGFYLCAWSAGGTDTQYFGPGTRLTVL.